This TCR beta chain was sequenced for a study of T cell clonotyping in hematopoietic cell transplantation (dated by TCRdb to about 2021). Turning to the overall study: Recipient samples taken before transplant were collected after cytoreduction. In the study, more than 120 blood samples were gathered from under 45 consecutive transplant recipients and their related donors. Patients were recruited between September 2015 and January 2017 and followed until late 2020 or death.

The immunoSEQ assay, a bias-controlled multiplex PCR using V- and J-specific primers, was used to amplify TCR beta CDR3 regions from genomic DNA. In a second PCR step, the CDR3 amplicons were tagged with a proprietary barcode plus Illumina adapter sequences. An Illumina MiSeq instrument was used for sequencing of the CDR3 libraries. Turning to the authors' computational methods: Export and quality control were done with immunoSEQ Analyzer 3.0, while downstream analyses used R Bioconductor and Immunarch. Only productive rearrangements within the normalized downsampled data set were used in the calculation of repertoire metrics. Pathologically expanded clonotypes were defined as those larger than 5 templates in the normalized cohort. The Inverse Simpson Index served as the measure of repertoire diversity. To capture all clonotypes, CMV-specificity analyses were performed on the non-normalized data set. Imported from immuneACCESS, the table was reduced by TCRdb to in-frame sequences with V and J called. These copies leave out some clones; in studies compared against another copy, an unresolved V gene accounts for under half, and the cause of the remainder is not known. V and J calls and clone size follow that table, whereas D and trimming were derived from the DNA. The sample table lists around 24,000 clones, 80% to 90% of them with a count of one. 20% to 25% of the sample is in the top ten clones.

The time point label of this sample denotes: recipient sample about 28 days before transplant, after cytoreduction. Blood from recipients was drawn roughly 28 days before transplant, then again at days 30, 100 and 180 after transplant. Nuclei Lysis Solution was used to extract genomic DNA from fresh or cryopreserved unfractionated peripheral blood mononuclear cells. The full study reports these points: A decrease in recipient TCR diversity was observed after transplant, and a progressive increase in pathologically expanded clonotypes was seen from day 30 to day 180. Inverse Simpson Index values from donors and from recipients before transplant predicted broader TCR repertoire diversity after transplant. The sample size was limited and the cells went unsorted, which meant the CD4 and CD8 repertoire contributions could not be told apart. Recipient repertoires showed only a small fraction of overlap with donor repertoires, and over 97% appeared de novo at the given depth.

This clone was observed a handful of times. The specificity of this receptor is unknown. No much larger clonotype is one base removed from it; base qualities were not supplied. Cut back by 8 bases and 9 bases, the V and J ends lie 17 bases apart. CDR1 and CDR2, looked up from the germline V gene, are SNHLY and FYNNEI. The CDR3 contains 13 residues, cysteine and phenylalanine counted. Only CDR3 DNA remains: 39 bases, in frame from the first base. The V gene is TRBV2 and the J gene is TRBJ2-4; a weak D assignment points to TRBD2 (6 bases agree). The source was peripheral blood mononuclear cells, collected before stem cell transplant. The clonotype was recovered from a woman aged 55-70 years with acute myeloid leukemia. Some clones in this sample may be carry-over from other donors' samples. This receptor has the CDR3 CASGWRDSSIQYF. DNA sequence: TGTGCCAGCGGATGGAGGGACTCGAGCATTCAGTACTTC.